These T cell receptor beta chains were read from a single sample in a study of CD8 T cells in ankylosing spondylitis. TCRdb re-called the 5' RACE reads through MiXCR, storing one row per CDR3 protein. This table holds around 280,000 distinct CDR3 sequences, around 19% found once. Sequenced material: blood, either unsorted or a sorted T cell fraction (not recorded which). Receptors originate from a male donor with ankylosing spondylitis or in good health (not recorded which). CDR3s leave out the opening cysteine and the closing phenylalanine or tryptophan. Fields, in order: V gene, D gene, J gene, CDR3 protein. D genes are given only for firm matches.

TRBV7-2,-,TRBJ2-5,ASSAQLRLEGETQY
TRBV9,-,TRBJ2-1,ASSVAGMPGYEQF
TRBV7-9,-,TRBJ2-3,ASSLMSSNTDTQY
TRBV5-1,-,TRBJ1-4,ASSLGGNNEKLF
TRBV6-6,-,TRBJ1-4,ASRYRGEEKLF
TRBV18,-,TRBJ2-4,ASSPAGAKNIQY
TRBV29-1,-,TRBJ2-2,SVVWGANTGELF
TRBV3-1,TRBD2,TRBJ2-1,ATSPPGLANGMNEQF
TRBV7-9,-,TRBJ2-5,ASSPHWGETQY
TRBV4-2,TRBD2,TRBJ2-3,ASSQEGGGAADTQY
TRBV6-5,TRBD2,TRBJ2-1,ASSTRTSGGINEQF
TRBV28,-,TRBJ2-5,ASRKRETQY
TRBV28,TRBD2,TRBJ2-2,ASSSGGRAFISGELF
TRBV4-2,-,TRBJ1-2,ASSQVVWDAGYT
TRBV5-5,-,TRBJ2-2,ASSRSQGNIGELF
TRBV12-3/TRBV12-4,-,TRBJ2-6,ASSFGAANVLT
TRBV5-6,TRBD1,TRBJ2-6,ASSFGQGPGANVLT
TRBV28,TRBD1,TRBJ1-1,ASNLEHRGGTEAF
TRBV2,TRBD1,TRBJ2-3,ASSVTGGTDTQY
TRBV20-1,-,TRBJ2-5,SAREGPSYQETQY
TRBV5-1,TRBD1,TRBJ2-6,ASRATGISASGANDLT
TRBV5-5,TRBD2,TRBJ2-2,ASSLGPSGGLTGELF
TRBV12-3/TRBV12-4,-,TRBJ1-2,ASSLPTGYDYT
TRBV18,-,TRBJ1-4,ASSSKGEKLF
TRBV7-6,-,TRBJ2-2,ASSTGRNTGELF
TRBV6-1,TRBD1,TRBJ1-2,ASSPGTGIGGYT
TRBV3-1,-,TRBJ1-4,ASSALWQNNEKLF
TRBV5-1,-,TRBJ2-3,ASSRQGLTADTQY
TRBV10-3,-,TRBJ2-2,AISENFEAGELF
TRBV7-9,TRBD1,TRBJ2-1,ASSNRQGRTYNEQF
TRBV6-1,TRBD1,TRBJ1-1,ASSESGTGVCAF
TRBV20-1,-,TRBJ2-2,STPNGQSTGELF
TRBV29-1,-,TRBJ1-5,SETGTRGNQPQH
TRBV29-1,-,TRBJ1-1,SSKTEPRTEAF
TRBV2,-,TRBJ1-4,ASSLRNSYEKLF
TRBV12-3/TRBV12-4,TRBD1,TRBJ2-5,ASSLDRGGETQY
TRBV12-3/TRBV12-4,-,TRBJ1-6,ASSLDKVGSPLH
TRBV4-2,TRBD2,TRBJ2-1,ASSQGGGGNEQF
TRBV27,-,TRBJ2-1,ASSSLDSQHGYNEQF
TRBV28,-,TRBJ1-1,ASSSLEGTEAF
TRBV24-1,-,TRBJ2-3,ATSDPSSGGDTQY
TRBV6-1,-,TRBJ2-5,ATHRVQQETQY
TRBV27,TRBD1,TRBJ1-1,ASSSPRQGNTEAF
TRBV12-3/TRBV12-4,TRBD2,TRBJ2-5,ASNPAGYKETQY
TRBV20-1,-,TRBJ1-2,SAGGQSYGYT
TRBV20-1,-,TRBJ2-3,SAKRGPDTQY
TRBV4-2,-,TRBJ1-5,ASSPGFDQPQH
TRBV7-3,-,TRBJ2-3,ASRKTPQDTQY
TRBV3-1,-,TRBJ2-5,ASSQPGTNGQTQY
TRBV28,-,TRBJ2-5,ASTEGNQETQY
TRBV7-6,TRBD2,TRBJ2-3,ASSLGSGPRDTQY